The next 19 T cell receptor beta chains were all read from a single sample in a study of T cells in narcolepsy. Data came from immunoSEQ multiplex PCR; TCRdb stores just in-frame clones and leaves some out. The data show about 30,000 clones, with roughly 80% seen just once and approximately 0.66% held by the top ten. The sequenced material came from memory (CD45RA-) CD4+ T cells from blood. These receptors all come from a human donor in good health.

The chain combines TRBV6-5 with TRBJ1-5; no definite D call. V was cut by 6 bases and J by 2 bases, with 11 bases left in between. The CDR3 runs to 14 residues. Germline lookup yields CDR1 MNHEY and CDR2 SVGAGI. The CDR3 protein is CASRWENGNQPQHF. The CDR3 region has the DNA TGTGCCAGCAGATGGGAGAATGGCAATCAGCCCCAGCATTTT.

This clone came up a few times. The V gene is TRBV28, the J gene TRBJ1-6; 9 bases match TRBD1. There are 17 residues in the CDR3. Looked up from germline, CDR1 is MDHEN and CDR2 is SYDVKM. V lost 6 bases to trimming and J lost 9 bases; unmatched junction nucleotides: 15. The CDR3 loop is CASSRPGQGGFGSPLHF. CDR3 DNA: TGTGCCAGCAGCCGACCGGGACAGGGAGGGTTTGGTTCACCCCTCCACTTT. Using reference TRBV28 and TRBJ1-6 for the parts outside the CDR3, the full variable domain is DVKVTQSSRYLVKRTGEKVFLECVQDMDHENMFWYRQDPGLGLRLIYFSYDVKMKEKGDIPEGYSVSREKKERFSLILESASTNQTSMYLCASSRPGQGGFGSPLHFGNGTRLTVT.

Only a few counts were recorded for this clone. V usage is TRBV6-6 and J usage is TRBJ1-1, with 7 bases aligning to TRBD1. Germline loops: CDR1 MNHNY, CDR2 SVGAGI (reference sequence). V trimming: 6 bases; J trimming: 4 bases; junction bases outside the gene matches: 11. The CDR3 has 15 residues. The CDR3 spells CASSLGQAWGTEAFF. CDR3 nucleotide sequence: TGTGCCAGCAGCCTAGGACAGGCCTGGGGCACTGAAGCTTTCTTT.

This rearrangement joins TRBV7-2 to TRBJ2-1; D remains unclear. Germline V gene sequence: CDR1 SGHTA, CDR2 FQGNSA. The CDR3 has 12 amino acids. Trimming removed 1 base at V and 9 bases at J, with 7 bases between. Here the CDR3 reads CASSLVRTEQFF. Written as DNA, the CDR3 is TGTGCCAGCAGCTTAGTAAGGACTGAGCAGTTCTTC.

The table lists this clone with a count of one. The chain carries TRBV7-2 and TRBJ1-2, with D unclear. The ends were cut back, 1 base at V and 2 bases at J, with 8 bases in the middle. CDR1 and CDR2 from the germline V gene are SGHTA and FQGNSA. The CDR3 totals 14 residues. This chain's CDR3 is CASSLDYSNYGYTF. The DNA for the CDR3 is TGTGCCAGCAGCTTAGATTACAGCAACTATGGCTACACCTTC.

This chain connects TRBV2 to TRBJ1-4; perhaps TRBD1 as D (6 bases). Germline V gives CDR1 SNHLY, CDR2 FYNNEI. The CDR3 length is 14 residues. Deletions cut 7 bases from V and 1 base from J, with 10 bases between. In DNA, the CDR3 is TGTGCCAGCATCGACAGGCAAACTAATGAAAAACTGTTTTTT. Translation gives CASIDRQTNEKLFF. Using reference TRBV2 and TRBJ1-4 for the parts outside the CDR3, the full variable domain is EPEVTQTPSHQVTQMGQEVILRCVPISNHLYFYWYRQILGQKVEFLVSFYNNEISEKSEIFDDQFSVERPDGSNFTLKIRSTKLEDSAMYFCASIDRQTNEKLFFGSGTQLSVL.

The chain recombines TRBV5-1 with TRBJ2-5; the D gene is possibly TRBD1 (5 bases). This CDR3 comprises 15 residues. CDR1 is SGHRS and CDR2 is YFSETQ in the germline V gene. V dropped 4 bases and J dropped 1 base, with 14 bases sitting between them. Here the CDR3 DNA reads TGCGCCAGCAGCGTATTAAGGGGCCCCCAAGAGACCCAGTACTTC. This encodes CASSVLRGPQETQYF.

V gene TRBV5-1 combines with J gene TRBJ2-7; 7 bases are a match to TRBD2. The CDR3 covers 15 residues. CDR1 and CDR2 from the germline V gene are SGHRS and YFSETQ. V was clipped by 1 base and J by 3 bases; unmatched bases: 7. This chain's CDR3 is CASSLIAGAFYEQYF. For the CDR3, the DNA is TGCGCCAGCAGCTTGATCGCGGGAGCTTTCTACGAGCAGTACTTC.

The chain combines TRBV27 with TRBJ2-1, with TRBD2 matching 15 bases. With V trimmed by 3 bases and J by 5 bases, 8 bases remained unmatched. Germline CDR1 MNHEY, CDR2 SMNVEV (reference sequence). CDR3 length equals 18 residues. DNA of the CDR3: TGTGCCAGCAGTTTGGGACTAGCGGGGGGCTTCCTCAACAATGAGCAGTTCTTC. Its protein product is CASSLGLAGGFLNNEQFF.

This clone appeared a few times. V and J are TRBV2 and TRBJ2-7; D unclear. Trimming removed 5 bases at V and 2 bases at J, with 7 bases between. There are 12 residues in the CDR3. Per the germline V gene, CDR1 is SNHLY and CDR2 is FYNNEI. The CDR3, as DNA: TGTGCCAGCAGTCTCCAGACCTACGAGCAGTACGTC. Its translation is CASSLQTYEQYV.

In its sample, this clone was seen once. The chain joins TRBV4-3 to TRBJ1-6, with 7 bases lining up with TRBD1. Germline CDR1 LGHNA, CDR2 YSLEER. The trim removed 4 bases at V and 7 bases at J, leaving 7 bases unmatched. The CDR3 length is 15 residues. Here the CDR3 DNA reads TGCGCCAGCAGCCGGTACAGGGGTGGGAATTCACCCCTCCACTTT. Translating it yields CASSRYRGGNSPLHF.

The chain links TRBV2 to TRBJ1-1; TRBD1 agrees at 8 bases. J lost 4 bases, V lost 6 bases, and 13 bases had no gene match. Germline loops: CDR1 SNHLY, CDR2 FYNNEI. The CDR3 contains 16 residues. The CDR3 reads CASRGAGGFSGTEAFF. CDR3 nucleotide sequence: TGTGCCAGCAGGGGGGCAGGGGGCTTTTCGGGCACTGAAGCTTTCTTT.

The rearrangement joins TRBV2 to TRBJ2-7, with 13 bases that match TRBD2. This CDR3 has 15 residues. CDR1 and CDR2 from the germline V gene are SNHLY and FYNNEI. Trimming took 6 bases from V and 3 from J; bases not matched to a gene: 5. The CDR3 coding sequence is TGTGCCAGCAGCCCGCGGACTAGCGGGGGCTACGAGCAGTACTTC. Protein product: CASSPRTSGGYEQYF.

The V call is TRBV30, the J call TRBJ1-2, with D tentatively TRBD1 (5 bases). Trimming pared 1 base from V and 3 bases from J, leaving 9 bases between. CDR3 size: 13 residues. Germline V gene sequence: CDR1 GTSNPN, CDR2 SVGIG (reference sequence). CDR3 nucleotides: TGTGCCTGGAGTGGTAGGGGAGACTATGGCTACACCTTC. This gives the protein CAWSGRGDYGYTF. The full variable domain, rest sourced from reference TRBV30 and TRBJ1-2, is SQTIHQWPATLVQPVGSPLSLECTVEGTSNPNLYWYRQAAGRGLQLLFYSVGIGQISSEVPQNLSASRPQDRQFILSSKKLLLSDSGFYLCAWSGRGDYGYTFGSGTRLTVV.

The chain uses TRBV27 and TRBJ2-1, with D possibly being TRBD1 (6 bases). The CDR3 length is 13 residues. Looked up from germline, CDR1 is MNHEY and CDR2 is SMNVEV (reference sequence). The V end lost 8 bases, the J end lost 5 bases, and 13 bases lay between the germline ends. The CDR3 DNA reads TGTGCCAGCCAAACGAACAGGGACAATGAGCAGTTCTTC. Its protein is CASQTNRDNEQFF.

This chain connects TRBV10-3 to TRBJ1-1; D remains ambiguous. The V end lost 4 bases, the J end lost 1 base, and 7 bases lay between the germline ends. The CDR3 is 13 residues long. The germline gives CDR1 ENHRY, CDR2 SYGVKD. DNA of the CDR3: TGTGCCATCAGTGTTAACGGGAACACTGAAGCTTTCTTT. Translating gives CAISVNGNTEAFF.

The CDR3 nucleotides read TGTGCCAGCAGCCCCCGGGCTTTAGATGGGGGCTACACCTTC. Encoded protein: CASSPRALDGGYTF. The chain carries TRBV7-2 and TRBJ1-2, with unresolved D. The CDR3 is made up of 14 amino acids. V was pared by 5 bases and J by 8 bases, with 18 bases between. Germline V gene data show CDR1 as SGHTA and CDR2 as FQGNSA.

The chain uses TRBV5-4 and TRBJ2-5; TRBD1 matches 8 bases. The CDR3 contains 15 residues. The germline CDR1 and CDR2 sequences are SGHNT and YYREEE (reference sequence). V shed 1 base and J 1 base; nucleotides not matched to a gene: 3. For the CDR3, the DNA is TGTGCCAGCAGCTTGATGACAGGGGCCCAAGAGACCCAGTACTTC. Protein: CASSLMTGAQETQYF. Using reference TRBV5-4 and TRBJ2-5 for the parts outside the CDR3, the full variable domain is ETGVTQSPTHLIKTRGQQVTLRCSSQSGHNTVSWYQQALGQGPQFIFQYYREEENGRGNFPPRFSGLQFPNYSSELNVNALELDDSALYLCASSLMTGAQETQYFGPGTRLLVL.

The V call is TRBV28, the J call TRBJ2-5, with 9 positions matching TRBD2. Germline CDR1 reads MDHEN; CDR2 reads SYDVKM. The V and J ends lost 10 bases and 2 bases, in that order; junction bases with no gene match: 11. CDR3 length equals 15 residues. CDR3 DNA: TGTGCCATTTCGGGTGCTAGCGGGGTTCAAGAGACCCAGTACTTC. This translates into CAISGASGVQETQYF. The full variable domain, with the rest looked up from reference TRBV28 and TRBJ2-5, is DVKVTQSSRYLVKRTGEKVFLECVQDMDHENMFWYRQDPGLGLRLIYFSYDVKMKEKGDIPEGYSVSREKKERFSLILESASTNQTSMYLCAISGASGVQETQYFGPGTRLLVL.